These T cell receptor beta chains were read from a single sample in a study of PD-1 blockade in classical Hodgkin lymphoma. Libraries were prepared by immunoSEQ multiplex PCR; TCRdb keeps only in-frame clonotypes and omits some of them. The data show around 4,200 clones, over 75% seen once. The sequences come from CD4+ T cells from blood, collected at baseline. Receptors originate from a human donor with classical Hodgkin lymphoma. CDR3s include the opening cysteine and the closing phenylalanine or tryptophan. The D gene is left open where the match is weak. Some rows mark clone size as missing; the rest say once, few, many or name a class of expanded clone.

v_gene	d_gene	abundance	j_gene	CDR3aa	CDR3nt
TRBV27	NA	NA	TRBJ2-7	CASSLKLWYEQYF	TGTGCCAGCAGTTTAAAACTGTGGTACGAGCAGTACTTC
TRBV28	NA	NA	TRBJ1-5	CASRVLNQPQHF	TGTGCCAGCAGGGTCCTCAATCAGCCCCAGCATTTT
TRBV10-3	NA	NA	TRBJ1-1	CAISESKGAEAEAFF	TGTGCCATCAGTGAGTCGAAAGGGGCCGAAGCTGAAGCTTTCTTT
TRBV19	TRBD1	NA	TRBJ2-5	CASSSITGGAETQYF	TGTGCCAGTAGTAGTATCACAGGGGGCGCAGAGACCCAGTACTTC
TRBV28	NA	NA	TRBJ2-7	CASSMRTDEQYF	TGTGCCAGCAGTATGAGGACGGACGAGCAGTACTTC
TRBV11-3	TRBD1	NA	TRBJ2-2	CASSKTGPPGELFF	TGTGCCAGCAGCAAGACAGGGCCCCCCGGGGAGCTGTTTTTT
TRBV5-1	TRBD2	NA	TRBJ2-3	CASRLAGGSSSTDTQYF	TGCGCCAGCAGACTAGCGGGAGGATCTTCTAGCACAGATACGCAGTATTTT
TRBV6-6	NA	once	TRBJ2-7	CASSLDTDRSYEQYF	TGTGCCAGCAGCCTCGATACAGACAGGTCCTACGAGCAGTACTTC
TRBV11-2	NA	NA	TRBJ2-7	CASSLGARGYEQYF	TGTGCCAGCAGCTTAGGGGCCAGGGGTTACGAGCAGTACTTC
TRBV5-1	NA	NA	TRBJ1-4	CASSLGGDNEKLFF	TGCGCCAGCAGCTTGGGCGGGGATAATGAAAAACTGTTTTTT
TRBV7-9	NA	NA	TRBJ2-1	CASPSAGSYNEQFF	TGTGCCAGCCCTAGCGCAGGCTCCTACAATGAGCAGTTCTTC
TRBV28	TRBD1	few	TRBJ2-7	CASRGDSLDEQYF	TGTGCCAGCAGGGGGGACAGTTTAGACGAGCAGTACTTC
TRBV18	TRBD2	NA	TRBJ2-1	CASSPPYSGGAGNEQFF	TGTGCCAGCTCACCACCATATAGCGGGGGGGCCGGGAATGAGCAGTTCTTC
TRBV19	TRBD2	NA	TRBJ2-3	CASSIDGPVFGGAPPMQYF	TGTGCCAGTAGTATAGATGGTCCCGTTTTCGGGGGGGCCCCACCTATGCAGTATTTT
TRBV12-1	NA	NA	TRBJ2-7	CASSFLGLAGEGEQYF	TGTGCCAGCAGCTTTCTGGGACTAGCGGGAGAAGGGGAGCAGTACTTC
TRBV30	TRBD2	NA	TRBJ2-5	CAWRILAGGLYQETQYF	TGTGCCTGGAGGATTCTAGCGGGGGGATTGTACCAAGAGACCCAGTACTTC
TRBV7-9	TRBD2	NA	TRBJ2-1	CASSPGLAEFDEQFF	TGTGCCAGCAGCCCGGGACTAGCGGAGTTCGATGAGCAGTTCTTC
TRBV2	NA	NA	TRBJ2-7	CASKEQGPGYEQYF	TGTGCCAGCAAAGAGCAGGGACCGGGATACGAGCAGTACTTC
TRBV9	TRBD2	once	TRBJ2-5	CASSVSGAQETQYF	TGTGCCAGCAGCGTGAGCGGGGCCCAAGAGACCCAGTACTTC
TRBV4-2	NA	few	TRBJ2-1	CASSQAGVSEQFF	TGTGCCAGCAGCCAAGCGGGAGTGAGTGAGCAGTTCTTC
TRBV6-5	NA	NA	TRBJ1-1	CAATPGGKNTEAFF	TGTGCCGCAACCCCGGGGGGGAAGAACACTGAAGCTTTCTTT
TRBV7-2	TRBD2	NA	TRBJ2-1	CASSAGTSGSSSEQFF	TGTGCCAGCAGCGCGGGGACTAGCGGGAGTTCGAGTGAGCAGTTCTTC
TRBV19	NA	NA	TRBJ2-3	CASYPEGSDTQYF	TGTGCCAGTTACCCTGAAGGGTCGGATACGCAGTATTTT
TRBV5-4	NA	NA	TRBJ1-4	CASSIGSGGEKLFF	TGTGCCAGCAGCATCGGGTCGGGTGGTGAAAAACTGTTTTTT
TRBV30	NA	NA	TRBJ1-5	CAWSVGAGPQHF	TGTGCCTGGAGTGTAGGGGCAGGGCCCCAGCATTTT
TRBV4-2	TRBD1	NA	TRBJ2-7	CASSHPGQETYEQYF	TGTGCCAGCAGCCACCCGGGACAGGAGACCTACGAGCAGTACTTC
TRBV5-1	NA	NA	TRBJ1-1	CASSLTSAGGTEAFF	TGCGCCAGCAGCCTCACGTCGGCGGGGGGCACTGAAGCTTTCTTT
TRBV7-9	NA	NA	TRBJ1-6	CASSFGRGGNLGSPLHF	TGTGCCAGCAGCTTCGGAAGGGGCGGAAATCTTGGTTCACCCCTCCACTTT
TRBV5-1	NA	NA	TRBJ2-1	CASRAPSSYNEQFF	TGCGCCAGCAGAGCCCCCAGCTCCTACAATGAGCAGTTCTTC
TRBV5-4	TRBD1	NA	TRBJ1-2	CASSLGQGDGYTF	TGTGCCAGCAGCTTAGGACAGGGGGATGGCTACACCTTC
TRBV29-1	TRBD2	NA	TRBJ2-7	CSVKLAGGLQYF	TGCAGCGTCAAACTAGCGGGGGGGCTCCAGTACTTC
TRBV9	NA	once	TRBJ1-4	CASSVAGVNEKLFF	TGTGCCAGCAGCGTAGCGGGGGTTAATGAAAAACTGTTTTTT
TRBV6-5	NA	few	TRBJ1-1	CASSYLTEVREAFF	TGTGCCAGCAGTTACCTGACCGAAGTCCGTGAAGCTTTCTTT
TRBV9	NA	NA	TRBJ2-3	CASSVRGTGGTDTQYF	TGTGCCAGCAGCGTAAGGGGGACGGGGGGCACAGATACGCAGTATTTT
TRBV27	NA	few	TRBJ1-6	CASGLQGRNSPLHF	TGTGCCAGCGGATTACAGGGCAGGAATTCACCCCTCCACTTT
TRBV4-2	TRBD2	NA	TRBJ2-7	CASSQESSGGEQYF	TGTGCCAGCAGCCAAGAGTCTAGCGGGGGAGAGCAGTACTTC
TRBV9	TRBD2	NA	TRBJ2-1	CASSPTSGLNGNEQFF	TGTGCCAGCAGTCCAACTAGCGGGCTGAACGGAAATGAGCAGTTCTTC
TRBV7-9	TRBD1	NA	TRBJ1-1	CATRTGNTEAFF	TGTGCCACCCGGACAGGGAACACTGAAGCTTTCTTT
TRBV27	TRBD1	NA	TRBJ1-4	CASSQGDENEKLFF	TGTGCCAGCAGCCAGGGGGACGAAAATGAAAAACTGTTTTTT
TRBV30	TRBD1	NA	TRBJ2-3	CAWSGTGPDTQYF	TGTGCCTGGAGCGGGACAGGTCCAGATACGCAGTATTTT
TRBV5-5	NA	once	TRBJ1-2	CASSPGQKHYGYTF	TGTGCCAGCAGTCCCGGACAGAAACACTATGGCTACACCTTC
TRBV6-5	TRBD2	NA	TRBJ2-7	CASAGLAAYEQYF	TGTGCCAGTGCGGGACTAGCGGCATACGAGCAGTACTTC
TRBV27	TRBD1	NA	TRBJ2-7	CASSSPGQGMNEQYF	TGTGCCAGCAGTAGCCCGGGACAGGGGATGAACGAGCAGTACTTC
TRBV30	NA	NA	TRBJ2-7	CAWSVRFSYEQYF	TGTGCCTGGAGTGTAAGGTTCTCCTACGAGCAGTACTTC
TRBV18	NA	NA	TRBJ1-1	CASSPRDTVSPNTEAFF	TGTGCCAGCTCACCAAGGGACACAGTGTCTCCGAACACTGAAGCTTTCTTT
TRBV11-2	TRBD1	NA	TRBJ2-5	CASRSGQGATQETQYF	TGTGCCAGCAGGTCCGGACAGGGGGCGACCCAAGAGACCCAGTACTTC
TRBV6-1	NA	NA	TRBJ1-1	CASTAQMNTEAFF	TGTGCCAGCACCGCCCAAATGAACACTGAAGCTTTCTTT
TRBV27	NA	NA	TRBJ2-7	CASSFRGTSYEQYF	TGTGCCAGCAGTTTCAGGGGGACTTCCTACGAGCAGTACTTC
TRBV30	TRBD2	once	TRBJ2-7	CAWSVAGGGGEQYF	TGTGCCTGGAGTGTAGCGGGAGGCGGGGGGGAGCAGTACTTC
TRBV27	NA	NA	TRBJ2-1	CASSSTGSSYNEQFF	TGTGCCAGCAGTTCAACAGGGTCTTCCTACAATGAGCAGTTCTTC
TRBV6-9	TRBD2	NA	TRBJ2-7	CASSYSTSGAGEQYF	TGTGCCAGCAGTTACTCAACTAGCGGGGCAGGCGAGCAGTACTTC
TRBV5-1	NA	NA	TRBJ2-3	CASSLEDTDTQYF	TGCGCCAGCAGCCTGGAAGACACAGATACGCAGTATTTT
TRBV6-5	NA	NA	TRBJ1-1	CASSSPPGGHTEAFF	TGTGCCAGCAGTTCTCCCCCCGGGGGCCACACTGAAGCTTTCTTT